This passage covers 14 T cell receptor beta chains from one sample sequenced in a study of PD-L1 blockade in urothelial cancer. This table comes from immunoSEQ multiplex PCR, and its TCRdb copy is limited to in-frame clones, with some not included. Of about 71,000 clones in the sample, 70% to 90% are singletons; the top ten hold roughly 3.2%. The source material was PBMCs, sampled around atezolizumab (anti-PD-L1) treatment. These receptors originate from a man aged 55 to 70 with urothelial cancer.

The J gene is TRBJ2-2, the V gene TRBV7-8, with D perhaps TRBD2 (6 bases). The ends were cut back, 0 bases at V and 4 bases at J, with 9 bases in the middle. CDR3 length: 15 amino acids. Germline values: CDR1 SGHVS, CDR2 FQNEAQ. CDR3 DNA sequence: TGTGCCAGCAGCTTAGCGAAGGGAGGCACCGGGGAGCTGTTTTTT. It is translated as CASSLAKGGTGELFF. The full variable domain, its missing parts supplied by reference TRBV7-8 and TRBJ2-2, is GAGVSQSPRYKVAKRGQDVALRCDPISGHVSLFWYQQALGQGPEFLTYFQNEAQLDKSGLPSDRFFAERPEGSVSTLKIQRTQQEDSAVYLCASSLAKGGTGELFFGEGSRLTVL.

The CDR3 bases are TGTGCCAGCATCTACGGGACAGCTAACTATGGCTACACCTTC. This encodes CASIYGTANYGYTF. V and J are TRBV6-1 and TRBJ1-2, with TRBD1 matching over 7 bases. The length of the CDR3 is 14 residues. The junction had 5 bases not matched to a gene; V was cut back by 7 bases and J by 0 bases. The germline gives CDR1 MNHNS, CDR2 SASEGT.

This chain links TRBV11-2 with TRBJ1-1; D might be TRBD1 (5 bases). This CDR3 has 14 amino acids. Trimming removed 3 bases from V and 6 bases from J, with 14 bases in between. Germline values: CDR1 SGHAT, CDR2 FQNNGV. The CDR3 region has the DNA TGTGCCAGCAGCTTTCAGGGAGGTACGGCTGAAGCTTTCTTT. It codes for CASSFQGGTAEAFF. Supplemented by reference TRBV11-2 and TRBJ1-1, the full variable domain reads EAGVAQSPRYKIIEKRQSVAFWCNPISGHATLYWYQQILGQGPKLLIQFQNNGVVDDSQLPKDRFSAERLKGVDSTLKIQPAKLEDSAVYLCASSFQGGTAEAFFGQGTRLTVV.

The chain uses TRBV7-8 and TRBJ2-2; 12 bases align to TRBD2. The CDR3 runs to 17 residues. Germline-derived CDR1 and CDR2 are SGHVS and FQNEAQ. V lost 8 bases and J lost 1; bases outside the gene matches: 8. The CDR3 nucleotides read TGTGCCAGCGGAGCTCTAGCGGGAGGGCTGAACACCGGGGAGCTGTTTTTT. Translation gives CASGALAGGLNTGELFF.

This chain joins TRBV5-1 and TRBJ1-1, with TRBD1 matching over 9 bases. The V gene end was trimmed by 4 bases and the J gene end by 5 bases; junction bases not matched to a gene: 9. The germline CDR1 and CDR2 sequences are SGHRS and YFSETQ. This CDR3 has 15 amino acids. As DNA, the CDR3 is TGCGCCAGCAGCATGCAGACAGGGGGGTTGACTGAAGCTTTCTTT. Amino acids: CASSMQTGGLTEAFF.

V and J are TRBV7-9 and TRBJ2-4; 8 bases fit TRBD1. The germline gives CDR1 SEHNR, CDR2 FQNEAQ (reference sequence). The CDR3 sequence is 14 residues long. V shed 5 bases and J 1 base; nucleotides not matched to a gene: 1. This CDR3 reads CASSRTGAKNIQYF. CDR3 coding DNA: TGTGCCAGCAGCCGGACAGGGGCCAAAAACATTCAGTACTTC.

The chain employs TRBV5-8 and TRBJ1-2; TRBD1 is a possible D gene (5 bases). Germline CDR1 reads SGHTS; CDR2 reads YDEGEE. V gave up 6 bases and J gave up 4 bases, with 16 bases separating them. The CDR3 loop spans 14 amino acids. Here the CDR3 reads CASKAGTGSYGYTF. The CDR3 nucleotides read TGTGCCAGCAAAGCCGGGACCGGGAGCTATGGCTACACCTTC.

This chain connects TRBV27 to TRBJ2-7; TRBD2 is a possible D gene (5 bases). Looked up from germline, CDR1 is MNHEY and CDR2 is SMNVEV (reference sequence). The CDR3 runs 14 residues. V was cut by 2 bases and J by 6 bases, with 14 bases left in between. The DNA for the CDR3 is TGTGCCAGCAGTTTAGAGCGTCGGGGTCCCGAGCAGTACTTC. As protein: CASSLERRGPEQYF.

The V gene is TRBV18, the J gene TRBJ1-1; 9 nucleotides match TRBD1. The V segment lost 3 bases and the J segment 5 bases; nucleotides outside the gene matches: 4. Germline V lookup: CDR1 KGHSH, CDR2 LQKENI. This CDR3 is 14 amino acids long. CDR3 residues: CASSPGTGQTEAFF. For the CDR3, the DNA is TGTGCCAGCTCACCCGGGACAGGGCAGACTGAAGCTTTCTTT.

The chain uses TRBV5-1 and TRBJ2-3; D remains ambiguous. The germline CDR1 and CDR2 sequences are SGHRS and YFSETQ. This CDR3 has 14 residues. The V gene lost 0 bases and the J gene lost 2 bases, with 7 bases spanning the gap. The DNA of the CDR3 is TGCGCCAGCAGCTTGGAGACACCCACAGATACGCAGTATTTT. Its protein product is CASSLETPTDTQYF. The variable domain in full, with the rest retrieved from reference TRBV5-1 and TRBJ2-3, is KAGVTQTPRYLIKTRGQQVTLSCSPISGHRSVSWYQQTPGQGLQFLFEYFSETQRNKGNFPGRFSGRQFSNSRSEMNVSTLELGDSALYLCASSLETPTDTQYFGPGTRLTVL.

The V gene is TRBV5-1, the J gene TRBJ2-3, with a tentative D call TRBD2 (6 bases). The germline V and J ends were trimmed by 4 bases and 11 bases, with 20 bases remaining between them. The CDR3 contains 14 residues. Germline V gene lookup returns CDR1 SGHRS and CDR2 YFSETQ. The CDR3 protein is CASSPQSGPDGQYF. In nucleotides, the CDR3 is TGCGCCAGCAGCCCCCAAAGCGGGCCCGATGGGCAGTATTTT.

The genes are TRBV2 and TRBJ2-7, with a weak D call TRBD1 (6 bases). The germline V gene has CDR1 SNHLY and CDR2 FYNNEI. The CDR3 contains 14 residues. Trimming cost V 9 bases and J 7 bases, with 22 bases left between them. CDR3: CASIRDTLTGEQYF. The CDR3 nucleotides read TGTGCCAGTATTAGGGACACCCTAACGGGGGAGCAGTACTTC.

At least ten counts were recorded for this clone. The chain couples TRBV4-1 to TRBJ2-1; 13 nucleotides align to TRBD2. V gave up 5 bases and J gave up 7 bases; unmatched junction bases: 5. The CDR3 totals 15 residues. Germline assignment: CDR1 MGHRA and CDR2 YSYEKL. The CDR3 reads CASSLGLAGENEQFF. Written as DNA, the CDR3 is TGCGCCAGCAGCTTAGGACTAGCGGGGGAAAATGAGCAGTTCTTC.

This chain links TRBV2 with TRBJ1-4; no clear D. This CDR3 has 13 residues. V dropped 1 base and J dropped 5 bases, with 5 bases sitting between them. Per germline, CDR1 SNHLY and CDR2 FYNNEI. CDR3 region: CASSEGRNEKLFF. As DNA, the CDR3 is TGTGCCAGCAGTGAAGGCAGGAATGAAAAACTGTTTTTT.